This TCR beta chain was profiled in a study of cytomegalovirus exposure and HLA in healthy donors. Study-wide results and limits: Follow-up analysis later connected one missense variant in DCLRE1C with trimming of TCR beta V- and J-genes. The productive fraction for most TCR beta V segments was about 90% or about 30% in an earlier analysis.

The PCR ran on 60 Vbeta and 13 Jbeta primers. The data were produced by immunoSEQ multiplex PCR, yet TCRdb's version contains in-frame clones alone and is incomplete. The data contain about 120,000 clones, 74% of them seen just once; the ten biggest clones take up around 2%. Germline CDR1 and CDR2: SGHTA and FQGNSA. Trimming removed 1 base from V and 2 bases from J, with 6 bases in between. The CDR3 totals 13 residues. A word on this clone: As yet, its antigen is unknown.

There were likely unrecorded immune exposures, though donors were nominally healthy when sampled. The gene calls are TRBV7-2 and TRBJ2-7; D is undetermined. The sample comprised PBMCs. This receptor was identified in a human donor in good health. CDR3 amino acids: CASSLGHTYEQYF. The CDR3 coding sequence is TGTGCCAGCAGCTTAGGACACACCTACGAGCAGTACTTC.